A single sample is the source of the 16 T cell receptor beta chains below, sequenced in a study of CD8 T cells in Susac syndrome. RNA was extracted with the RNeasy kit, and a quantity of roughly 0.5 to 1 ug was reverse transcribed using random hexamers. TCRdb re-analysed the immunoSEQ multiplex PCR reads in MiXCR, keeping a single row per CDR3 protein. The sample contains some 220,000 distinct CDR3 sequences, about 96% of which appear only once. Sample: CD4+ T cells from PBMCs. Receptors originate from a human donor with multiple sclerosis.

The sample holds one count of this clonotype. The chain couples TRBV7-2 to TRBJ1-2, with D perhaps TRBD1 (5 bases). The CDR3 consists of 15 residues. The germline gives CDR1 SGHTA, CDR2 FQGNSA. Trimming pared 5 bases from V and 4 bases from J, leaving 17 bases between. The CDR3 region is CASSRGTDNGYGYTF. DNA of the CDR3: TGTGCCAGCAGCCGAGGGACCGACAATGGCTATGGCTACACCTTC.

The chain links TRBV20-1 to TRBJ1-1; tentatively, D is TRBD1 (6 bases). V gave up 1 base and J gave up 2 bases, with 11 bases separating them. CDR3 size: 14 residues. CDR1 and CDR2 (germline): DFQATT, SNEGSKA (reference sequence). CDR3 nucleotides: TGCAGTGCTAGAGGGGGCAGGGGTAACACTGAAGCTTTCTTT. Its protein product is CSARGGRGNTEAFF.

V is TRBV9 and J is TRBJ2-2; D is unresolved. The CDR3 consists of 14 residues. Trimming cost V 3 bases and J 5 bases, with 11 bases left between them. Germline V gene sequence: CDR1 SGDLS, CDR2 YYNGEE. CDR3 in DNA: TGTGCCAGCAGCGAGGGTCGGGTGACCGGGGAGCTGTTTTTT. Translation gives CASSEGRVTGELFF.

V gene TRBV27 combines with J gene TRBJ2-3; TRBD2 might be the D (5 bases). Per the germline V gene, CDR1 is MNHEY and CDR2 is SMNVEV (reference sequence). The CDR3 runs 13 residues. The V end lost 10 bases, the J end lost 6 bases, and 17 bases lay between the germline ends. CDR3 in amino acids: CATAGPPEDTQYF. The CDR3 coding sequence is TGTGCCACTGCGGGCCCACCGGAGGATACGCAGTATTTT.

This clonotype occurred once. V and J are TRBV12-3 or TRBV12-4 and TRBJ2-1; 9 nucleotides match TRBD1. V lost 6 bases to trimming and J lost 4 bases; unmatched junction nucleotides: 7. The CDR3 spans 15 residues. The CDR3 DNA follows: TGTGCCAGCAGCGTACAGGGGGCGGCATACAATGAGCAGTTCTTC. It codes for CASSVQGAAYNEQFF.

The chain joins TRBV5-1 to TRBJ2-5; D ambiguous. The V end was cut by 0 bases, the J end by 5 bases, with 14 bases between. Germline V lookup: CDR1 SGHRS, CDR2 YFSETQ. This CDR3 region has 15 residues. The CDR3 loop is CASSLGLKGAETQYF. The CDR3 DNA reads as TGCGCCAGCAGCTTGGGTTTAAAAGGCGCCGAGACCCAGTACTTC.

V gene TRBV3-1 combines with J gene TRBJ1-2; TRBD1 matches at 9 bases. The V gene end was trimmed by 3 bases and the J gene end by 2 bases; junction bases not matched to a gene: 1. Germline lookup yields CDR1 LGHDT and CDR2 YNNKEL (reference sequence). The CDR3 spans 14 residues. In DNA, the CDR3 is TGTGCCAGCAGCCAGGGGACAGGGAACTATGGCTACACCTTC. Its protein product is CASSQGTGNYGYTF.

J is TRBJ2-7 and V is TRBV13; unclear D gene. Between the trimmed V and J ends, which lost 10 bases and 2 bases, there was a span of 18 bases. CDR1 and CDR2 from the germline V gene are PRHDT and FYEKMQ (reference sequence). The CDR3 loop spans 14 amino acids. DNA for the CDR3: TGTGCCACCCGCAAAGGACCGAGAACCTACGAGCAGTACTTC. Translation: CATRKGPRTYEQYF.

A remark on this clonotype: At one boundary the junction diverges from the germline segment, which might be a read error. V and J are TRBV6-6 and TRBJ1-1; D ambiguous. This CDR3 spans 15 amino acids. Germline loops: CDR1 MNHNY, CDR2 SVGAGI (reference sequence). CDR3 sequence: CASSYFSGVNAEAFF. The DNA of the CDR3 is TGTGCCAGCAGTTACTTTTCTGGGGTGAACGCTGAAGCTTTCTTT.

V is TRBV9 and J is TRBJ2-5; 8 bases line up with TRBD2. The CDR3 is 14 amino acids. Germline-derived CDR1 and CDR2 are SGDLS and YYNGEE. V lost 8 bases to trimming and J lost 4 bases; unmatched junction nucleotides: 10. CDR3 sequence: CASSRSGRRETQYF. CDR3 DNA: TGTGCCAGTTCGCGAAGCGGGAGAAGAGAGACCCAGTACTTC.

CDR3 residues: CASRLQGRGYQPQHF. The CDR3, as DNA: TGTGCCAGCAGGCTACAGGGAAGGGGATATCAGCCCCAGCATTTT. The gene calls are TRBV27 and TRBJ1-5; D is possibly TRBD1 (6 bases). V lost 6 bases and J 5 bases, leaving 17 bases between the germline ends. The germline gives CDR1 MNHEY, CDR2 SMNVEV (reference sequence). The CDR3 has 15 residues.

V is TRBV20-1 and J is TRBJ1-2; D perhaps matches TRBD1 (5 bases). The germline gives CDR1 DFQATT, CDR2 SNEGSKA (reference sequence). Trimming shortened V by 6 bases and J by 7 bases, and 18 bases separated the two germline ends. This CDR3 is 13 amino acids long. The CDR3 region is CSAPPRTQGGYTF. In DNA, the CDR3 is TGCAGTGCCCCTCCACGTACTCAGGGTGGCTACACCTTC.

V usage is TRBV29-1 and J usage is TRBJ1-1; D unresolved. Trimming stripped 7 bases from V and 1 base from J, with 19 bases between. This CDR3 spans 15 amino acids. Germline lookup yields CDR1 SQVTM and CDR2 ANQGSEA. The CDR3 protein is CSAGAETRTNTEAFF. DNA of the CDR3: TGCAGCGCCGGAGCCGAGACAAGGACGAACACTGAAGCTTTCTTT.

The chain has TRBV20-1 and TRBJ2-5; D gene unclear. Trimming shortened V by 0 bases and J by 0 bases, and 8 bases separated the two germline ends. The CDR3 extends over 14 amino acids. Germline V gives CDR1 DFQATT, CDR2 SNEGSKA (reference sequence). CDR3 amino acids: CSARDRAYQETQYF. The CDR3 DNA is TGCAGTGCTAGAGATAGGGCGTACCAAGAGACCCAGTACTTC.

The chain has TRBV9 and TRBJ2-7; 7 bases align to TRBD2. The junction had 6 bases not matched to a gene; V was cut back by 3 bases and J by 0 bases. CDR3 length: 15 residues. The V gene's germline CDR1 is SGDLS and CDR2 YYNGEE. The CDR3 nucleotides read TGTGCCAGCAGCGAAACCGGGACTAACTCCTACGAGCAGTACTTC. Protein product: CASSETGTNSYEQYF.

The J gene is TRBJ1-4, the V gene TRBV15; TRBD1 agrees at 10 bases. Trimming cost V 1 base and J 5 bases; bases outside gene matches: 4. Looked up from germline, CDR1 is LNHNV and CDR2 is YYDKDF (reference sequence). The CDR3 totals 16 residues. The CDR3 loop is CATSRVAGQGNEKLFF. The CDR3 coding sequence is TGTGCCACCAGCAGAGTAGCGGGACAGGGGAATGAAAAACTGTTTTTT. The full variable domain, with the rest looked up from reference TRBV15 and TRBJ1-4, is DAMVIQNPRYQVTQFGKPVTLSCSQTLNHNVMYWYQQKSSQAPKLLFHYYDKDFNNEADTPDNFQSRRPNTSFCFLDIRSPGLGDTAMYLCATSRVAGQGNEKLFFGSGTQLSVL.